Each of the 20 T cell receptor beta chains below was sequenced from the same sample in a study of cytomegalovirus exposure and HLA in healthy donors. PCR primers comprised 60 Vbeta and 13 Jbeta primers. Assay used: immunoSEQ multiplex PCR; TCRdb lists only in-frame clones, some missing. The clone table shows more than 45,000 clones, with the ten largest holding 12%. Sequenced sample: PBMCs. These receptors originate from a young woman in good health and CMV-seropositive.

This chain connects TRBV30 to TRBJ1-2, with a weak D call TRBD1 (6 bases). This CDR3 spans 14 amino acids. Germline CDR1 GTSNPN, CDR2 SVGIG (reference sequence). Trimming shortened V by 0 bases and J by 2 bases, and 10 bases separated the two germline ends. The CDR3 nucleotides read TGTGCCTGGAGTGTACGAGGGGGAAACTATGGCTACACCTTC. Translated: CAWSVRGGNYGYTF.

Worth noting for this clone: The junction departs from the called germline gene at one end, perhaps through a read error. V usage is TRBV6-5 and J usage is TRBJ2-1, with unresolved D. The germline V gene has CDR1 MNHEY and CDR2 SVGAGI. The CDR3 has 11 residues. For the CDR3, the DNA is TGTGCCAGAAGTTATTCGGGTGAGCAGTTCTTC. Amino acids: CARSYSGEQFF.

V usage is TRBV2 and J usage is TRBJ2-7; D gene unclear. Trimming left V 5 bases short and J 4 bases short, with 3 bases between. Germline loops: CDR1 SNHLY, CDR2 FYNNEI. The CDR3 spans 10 residues. CDR3: CASSIYEQYF. CDR3 sequence (DNA): TGTGCCAGCAGTATATACGAGCAGTACTTC.

The V and J genes are TRBV5-1 and TRBJ1-1; 7 positions agree with TRBD1. The CDR3 covers 14 residues. The junction had 4 bases not matched to a gene; V was cut back by 2 bases and J by 3 bases. Germline-derived CDR1 and CDR2 are SGHRS and YFSETQ. The CDR3 here is CASSFGTVDTEAFF. DNA of the CDR3: TGCGCCAGCAGCTTCGGGACAGTCGACACTGAAGCTTTCTTT.

The chain carries TRBV5-1 and TRBJ2-3; D is undetermined. The CDR3 covers 12 residues. V was shortened by 5 bases and J by 4 bases, with 8 bases between the two germline ends. From germline, CDR1 is SGHRS and CDR2 YFSETQ. The CDR3 loop reads CASREEADTQYF. In DNA form, the CDR3 reads TGCGCCAGCAGGGAAGAGGCAGATACGCAGTATTTT.

The chain uses TRBV18 and TRBJ1-2, with D perhaps matching TRBD1 (5 bases). CDR1 is KGHSH and CDR2 is LQKENI in the germline V gene. V was shortened by 0 bases and J by 5 bases, with 13 bases between the two germline ends. There are 15 residues in the CDR3. The CDR3 bases are TGTGCCAGCTCACCACCGATTGGCAGGGTTTATGGCTACACCTTC. This translates into CASSPPIGRVYGYTF. Full variable domain (missing parts from reference TRBV18 and TRBJ1-2): NAGVMQNPRHLVRRRGQEARLRCSPMKGHSHVYWYRQLPEEGLKFMVYLQKENIIDESGMPKERFSAEFPKEGPSILRIQQVVRGDSAAYFCASSPPIGRVYGYTFGSGTRLTVV.

This chain uses TRBV12-5 with TRBJ1-5; D ambiguous. The CDR3 extends over 11 amino acids. V was pared by 2 bases and J by 7 bases, with 3 bases between. Germline-derived CDR1 and CDR2 are LGHNT and FRNRAP. CDR3 coding DNA: TGTGCTAGTGGTTTGAGCCAGCCCCAGCATTTT. Amino acid sequence: CASGLSQPQHF.

J is TRBJ1-3 and V is TRBV19; D unresolved. CDR1 and CDR2 (germline): LNHDA, SQIVND (reference sequence). The CDR3 length is 15 residues. The V gene lost 5 bases and the J gene lost 3 bases, with 14 bases spanning the gap. CDR3 sequence (DNA): TGTGCCAGTAGTCTGACTCCCCGGGGTGGAAACACCATATATTTT. It codes for CASSLTPRGGNTIYF.

The chain uses TRBV27 and TRBJ2-7, with a tentative D call TRBD1 (5 bases). The CDR3 covers 15 residues. From germline, CDR1 is MNHEY and CDR2 SMNVEV (reference sequence). V lost 6 bases, J lost 0 bases, and 15 bases lay in between. The CDR3 region has the DNA TGTGCCAGCAGAATCACAGGCGGCAGCTCCTACGAGCAGTACTTC. This codes for CASRITGGSSYEQYF.

The chain joins TRBV9 to TRBJ2-1; tentative D call: TRBD2 (6 bases). Trimming took off 4 bases at V and 6 bases at J, with 17 bases between the two ends. CDR1 and CDR2 (germline): SGDLS, YYNGEE. This CDR3 is 15 amino acids long. DNA of the CDR3: TGTGCCAGCAGCCCACGTGGACTAACCCTCAATGAGCAGTTCTTC. Amino acid sequence: CASSPRGLTLNEQFF.

The chain recombines TRBV4-2 with TRBJ2-3; 12 bases map to TRBD2. Unmatched junction bases numbered 5, after V lost 3 bases and J lost 4 bases. Germline V gives CDR1 LGHNA, CDR2 YNFKEQ. The CDR3 consists of 16 residues. The CDR3, as DNA: TGTGCCAGCAGCCAGCAGACTAGCGGGAGTTCAGATACGCAGTATTTT. Amino acid sequence: CASSQQTSGSSDTQYF.

This rearrangement joins TRBV27 to TRBJ1-1; TRBD1 matches 7 bases. Germline CDR1 and CDR2: MNHEY and SMNVEV (reference sequence). The V and J ends lost 7 bases and 0 bases, in that order; junction bases with no gene match: 5. The CDR3 sequence is 14 residues long. As DNA, the CDR3 is TGTGCCAGCACCAAGGACAGGATGAACACTGAAGCTTTCTTT. Encoded protein: CASTKDRMNTEAFF.

The rearrangement links TRBV19 to TRBJ1-1; possible D gene TRBD1, 6 bases. This CDR3 has 13 amino acids. V lost 5 bases and J 1 base, leaving 8 bases between the germline ends. CDR1 is LNHDA, CDR2 SQIVND, per germline (reference sequence). The CDR3 DNA follows: TGTGCCAGTAGTCTGGACAGGAACACTGAAGCTTTCTTT. This sequence encodes CASSLDRNTEAFF. The variable domain in full, with the rest retrieved from reference TRBV19 and TRBJ1-1, is DGGITQSPKYLFRKEGQNVTLSCEQNLNHDAMYWYRQDPGQGLRLIYYSQIVNDFQKGDIAEGYSVSREKKESFPLTVTSAQKNPTAFYLCASSLDRNTEAFFGQGTRLTVV.

This sequence joins TRBV4-1 and TRBJ1-1; 8 nucleotides align to TRBD1. Trimming at V came to 2 bases and at J to 11 bases, leaving 4 bases not matched to a gene. CDR3 length equals 12 residues. Looked up from germline, CDR1 is MGHRA and CDR2 is YSYEKL. The CDR3 loop is CASSQSGQDAFF. The CDR3, as DNA: TGCGCCAGCAGCCAATCGGGACAGGATGCTTTCTTT.

The rearrangement links TRBV18 to TRBJ1-1, with TRBD1 matching 8 bases. The CDR3 runs to 14 residues. V lost 6 bases to trimming and J lost 2 bases; unmatched junction nucleotides: 5. Germline V gene data show CDR1 as KGHSH and CDR2 as LQKENI. This CDR3 reads CASSQTGGNTEAFF. The CDR3 DNA reads TGTGCCAGCTCTCAAACAGGGGGAAACACTGAAGCTTTCTTT.

V usage is TRBV29-1 and J usage is TRBJ2-5; 8 nucleotides line up with TRBD2. V dropped 4 bases and J dropped 4; count of bases not matched to a gene: 2. The V gene's germline CDR1 is SQVTM and CDR2 ANQGSEA. The CDR3 contains 12 residues. CDR3 region: CSVGLAGETQYF. As DNA, the CDR3 is TGCAGCGTTGGGCTAGCGGGAGAGACCCAGTACTTC.

The V and J genes are TRBV11-2 and TRBJ2-5, with TRBD1 as a possible D gene (6 bases). Germline V gene lookup returns CDR1 SGHAT and CDR2 FQNNGV. CDR3 size: 12 residues. V was shortened by 6 bases and J by 5 bases, with 10 bases between the two germline ends. The CDR3 region has the DNA TGTGCCAGCAGTTTCACAGGGGAGACCCAGTACTTC. It yields the protein CASSFTGETQYF.

V and J are TRBV6-6 and TRBJ1-1; 8 nucleotides align to TRBD1. CDR3 length: 14 amino acids. The V gene end was trimmed by 6 bases and the J gene end by 4 bases; junction bases not matched to a gene: 7. Germline lookup yields CDR1 MNHNY and CDR2 SVGAGI (reference sequence). CDR3 sequence (DNA): TGTGCCAGCAGGTTCAGGGGGCGGGGCACTGAAGCTTTCTTT. Encoded protein: CASRFRGRGTEAFF.

In DNA form, the CDR3 reads TGTGCCAGTAGTATCGGGCAGGGAGGCTATCAGCCCCAGCATTTT. This translates into CASSIGQGGYQPQHF. V usage is TRBV19 and J usage is TRBJ1-5, with D possibly matching TRBD1 (5 bases). V was cut by 3 bases and J by 5 bases, with 14 bases left in between. The V gene's germline CDR1 is LNHDA and CDR2 SQIVND (reference sequence). The CDR3 totals 15 residues.

The genes are TRBV15 and TRBJ1-5; D remains ambiguous. The CDR3 is made up of 13 amino acids. V was trimmed by 5 bases and J by 4 bases, leaving 9 bases between them. Germline V CDR1 and CDR2: LNHNV, YYDKDF (reference sequence). The CDR3, as DNA: TGTGCCACCAGCCCAGGTAGGAATCAGCCCCAGCATTTT. This sequence encodes CATSPGRNQPQHF. The full variable domain, rest sourced from reference TRBV15 and TRBJ1-5, is DAMVIQNPRYQVTQFGKPVTLSCSQTLNHNVMYWYQQKSSQAPKLLFHYYDKDFNNEADTPDNFQSRRPNTSFCFLDIRSPGLGDTAMYLCATSPGRNQPQHFGDGTRLSIL.